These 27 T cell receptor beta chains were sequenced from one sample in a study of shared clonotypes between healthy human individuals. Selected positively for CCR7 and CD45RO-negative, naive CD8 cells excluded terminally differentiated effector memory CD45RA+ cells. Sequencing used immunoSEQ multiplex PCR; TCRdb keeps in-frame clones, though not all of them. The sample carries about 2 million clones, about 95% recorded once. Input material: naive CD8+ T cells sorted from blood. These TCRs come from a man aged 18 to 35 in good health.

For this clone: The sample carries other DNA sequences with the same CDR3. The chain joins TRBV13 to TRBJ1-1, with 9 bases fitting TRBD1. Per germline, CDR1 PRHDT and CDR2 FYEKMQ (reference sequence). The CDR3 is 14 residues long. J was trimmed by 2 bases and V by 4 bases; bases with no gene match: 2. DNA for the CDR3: TGTGCCAGCAGCTCGACAGGGGGAAACACTGAAGCTTTCTTT. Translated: CASSSTGGNTEAFF.

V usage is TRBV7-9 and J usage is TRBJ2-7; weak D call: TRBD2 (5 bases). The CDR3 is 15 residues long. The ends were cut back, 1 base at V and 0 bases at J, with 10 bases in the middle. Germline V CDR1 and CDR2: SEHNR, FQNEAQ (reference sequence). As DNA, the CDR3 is TGTGCCAGCAGCTTAGATAGGGAGAGCTCCTACGAGCAGTACTTC. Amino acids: CASSLDRESSYEQYF.

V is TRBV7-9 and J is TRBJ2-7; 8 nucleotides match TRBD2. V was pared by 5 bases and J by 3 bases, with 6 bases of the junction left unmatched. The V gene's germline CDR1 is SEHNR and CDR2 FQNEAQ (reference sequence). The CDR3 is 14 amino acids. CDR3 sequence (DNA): TGTGCCAGCAGCGGGAGGGGACTAGACTACGAGCAGTACTTC. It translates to CASSGRGLDYEQYF.

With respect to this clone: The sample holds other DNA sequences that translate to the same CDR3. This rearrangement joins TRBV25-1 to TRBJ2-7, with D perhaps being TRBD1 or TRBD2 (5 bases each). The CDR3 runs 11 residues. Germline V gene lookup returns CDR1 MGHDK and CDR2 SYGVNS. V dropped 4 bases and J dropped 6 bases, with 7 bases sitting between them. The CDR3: CASSGGPEQYF. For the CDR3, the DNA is TGTGCCAGCAGTGGGGGACCCGAGCAGTACTTC.

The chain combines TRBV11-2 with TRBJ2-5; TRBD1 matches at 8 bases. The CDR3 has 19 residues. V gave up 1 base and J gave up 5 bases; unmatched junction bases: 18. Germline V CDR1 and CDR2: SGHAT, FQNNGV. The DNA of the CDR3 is TGTGCCAGCAGCTTAGGAGGAGAGGGGAACAGGGGGTCATGGGAGACCCAGTACTTC. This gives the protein CASSLGGEGNRGSWETQYF.

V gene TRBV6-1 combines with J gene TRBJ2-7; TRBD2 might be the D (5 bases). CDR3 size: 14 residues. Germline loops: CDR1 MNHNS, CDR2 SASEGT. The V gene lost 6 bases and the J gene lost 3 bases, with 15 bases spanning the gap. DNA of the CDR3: TGTGCCAGCAGACCCGGGGATCCCTTCTACGAGCAGTACTTC. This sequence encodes CASRPGDPFYEQYF.

The CDR3, as DNA: TGCAGCGTCGCCTCAGCTCTCCTCTCCTACGAGCAGTACTTC. It translates to CSVASALLSYEQYF. The chain has TRBV29-1 and TRBJ2-7; unclear D gene. The germline V gene has CDR1 SQVTM and CDR2 ANQGSEA. The CDR3 covers 14 residues. The V end was cut by 6 bases, the J end by 0 bases, with 15 bases between.

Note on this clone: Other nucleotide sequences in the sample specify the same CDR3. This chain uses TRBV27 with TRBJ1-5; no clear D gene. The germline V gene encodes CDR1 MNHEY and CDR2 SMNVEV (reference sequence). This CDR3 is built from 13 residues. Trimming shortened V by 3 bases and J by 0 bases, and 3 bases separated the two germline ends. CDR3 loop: CASSFSSNQPQHF. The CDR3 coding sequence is TGTGCCAGCAGTTTCTCTAGCAATCAGCCCCAGCATTTT.

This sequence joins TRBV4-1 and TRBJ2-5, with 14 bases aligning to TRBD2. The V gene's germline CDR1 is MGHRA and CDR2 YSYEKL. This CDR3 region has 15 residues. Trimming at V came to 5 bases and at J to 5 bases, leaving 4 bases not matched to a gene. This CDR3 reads CASSTRTSGGETQYF. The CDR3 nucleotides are TGCGCCAGCAGCACCCGGACTAGCGGGGGGGAGACCCAGTACTTC.

In nucleotides, the CDR3 is TGTGCCAGCAGCACCCCCGTGGATTTGACGGACTTATATTCACCCCTCCACTTT. It specifies CASSTPVDLTDLYSPLHF. The V call is TRBV11-2, the J call TRBJ1-6, with D uncertain. This CDR3 region has 18 residues. Trimming removed 5 bases at V and 8 bases at J, with 25 bases between. The germline CDR1 and CDR2 sequences are SGHAT and FQNNGV.

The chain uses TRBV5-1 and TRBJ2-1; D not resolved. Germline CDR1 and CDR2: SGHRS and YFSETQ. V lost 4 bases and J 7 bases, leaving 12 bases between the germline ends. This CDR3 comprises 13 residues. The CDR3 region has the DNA TGCGCCAGCAGCCTGACTTTGGGGAATGAGCAGTTCTTC. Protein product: CASSLTLGNEQFF. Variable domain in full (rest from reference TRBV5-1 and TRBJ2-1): KAGVTQTPRYLIKTRGQQVTLSCSPISGHRSVSWYQQTPGQGLQFLFEYFSETQRNKGNFPGRFSGRQFSNSRSEMNVSTLELGDSALYLCASSLTLGNEQFFGPGTRLTVL.

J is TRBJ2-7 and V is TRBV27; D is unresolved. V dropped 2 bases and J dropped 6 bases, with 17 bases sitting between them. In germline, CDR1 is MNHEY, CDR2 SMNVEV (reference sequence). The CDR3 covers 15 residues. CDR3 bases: TGTGCCAGCAGTTTACTCAGTGGTGTCGTGGGCGAGCAGTACTTC. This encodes CASSLLSGVVGEQYF.

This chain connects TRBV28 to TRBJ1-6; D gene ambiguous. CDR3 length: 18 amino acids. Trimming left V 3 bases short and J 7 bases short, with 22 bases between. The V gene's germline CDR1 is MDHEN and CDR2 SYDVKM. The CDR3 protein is CASSFRSRNLVGNSPLHF. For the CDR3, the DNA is TGTGCCAGCAGTTTCCGAAGCAGGAACCTCGTGGGGAATTCACCCCTCCACTTT.

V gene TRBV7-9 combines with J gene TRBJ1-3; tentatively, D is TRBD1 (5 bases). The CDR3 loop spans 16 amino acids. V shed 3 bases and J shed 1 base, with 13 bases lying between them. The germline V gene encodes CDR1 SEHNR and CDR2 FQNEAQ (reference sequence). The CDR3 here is CASSFSGQGSGNTIYF. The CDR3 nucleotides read TGTGCCAGCAGCTTTTCAGGCCAGGGATCTGGAAACACCATATATTTT.

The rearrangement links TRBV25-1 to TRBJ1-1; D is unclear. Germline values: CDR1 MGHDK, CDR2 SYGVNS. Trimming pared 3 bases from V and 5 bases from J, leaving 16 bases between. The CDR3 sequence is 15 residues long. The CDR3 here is CASSDNGPGWTEAFF. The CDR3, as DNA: TGTGCCAGCAGTGACAATGGACCGGGATGGACTGAAGCTTTCTTT.

The CDR3 region has the DNA TGTGCCAGCAGCCCTGGGACAGGGGATGAGGGCTACACCTTC. It codes for CASSPGTGDEGYTF. The chain recombines TRBV7-8 with TRBJ1-2; 10 nucleotides align to TRBD1. CDR3 length: 14 residues. Germline assignment: CDR1 SGHVS and CDR2 FQNEAQ. Trimming took 5 bases from V and 8 from J; bases not matched to a gene: 8.

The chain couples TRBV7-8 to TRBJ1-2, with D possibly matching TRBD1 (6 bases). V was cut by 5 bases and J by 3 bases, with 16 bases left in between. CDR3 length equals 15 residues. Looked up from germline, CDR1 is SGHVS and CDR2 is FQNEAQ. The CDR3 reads CASSQSQGQDYGYTF. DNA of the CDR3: TGTGCCAGCAGCCAATCGCAGGGGCAGGACTATGGCTACACCTTC.

The CDR3 DNA reads TGCGCCAGCAGCCTTTCAGACGGACTAATGAACACTGAAGCTTTCTTT. It is translated as CASSLSDGLMNTEAFF. This chain uses TRBV4-1 with TRBJ1-1; D gene ambiguous. CDR3 length: 16 residues. Trimming shortened V by 4 bases and J by 0 bases, and 15 bases separated the two germline ends. Germline V lookup: CDR1 MGHRA, CDR2 YSYEKL.

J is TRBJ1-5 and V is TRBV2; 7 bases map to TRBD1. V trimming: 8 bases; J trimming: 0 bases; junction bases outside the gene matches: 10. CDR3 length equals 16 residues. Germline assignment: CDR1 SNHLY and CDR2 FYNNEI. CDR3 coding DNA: TGTGCCAGCGGGGGGGACAGAGACAATAGCAATCAGCCCCAGCATTTT. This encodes CASGGDRDNSNQPQHF. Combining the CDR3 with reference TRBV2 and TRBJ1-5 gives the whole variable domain EPEVTQTPSHQVTQMGQEVILRCVPISNHLYFYWYRQILGQKVEFLVSFYNNEISEKSEIFDDQFSVERPDGSNFTLKIRSTKLEDSAMYFCASGGDRDNSNQPQHFGDGTRLSIL.

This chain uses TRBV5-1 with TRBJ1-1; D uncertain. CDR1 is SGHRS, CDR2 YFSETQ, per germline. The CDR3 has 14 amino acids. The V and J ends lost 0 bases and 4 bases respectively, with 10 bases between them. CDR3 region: CASSLGAGVTEAFF. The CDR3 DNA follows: TGCGCCAGCAGCTTGGGAGCCGGGGTCACTGAAGCTTTCTTT.

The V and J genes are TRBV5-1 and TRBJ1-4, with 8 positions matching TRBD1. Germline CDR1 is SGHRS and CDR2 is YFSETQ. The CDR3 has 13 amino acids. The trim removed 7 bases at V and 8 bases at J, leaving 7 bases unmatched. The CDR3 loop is CASGKDRDEKLFF. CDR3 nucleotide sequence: TGCGCCAGCGGAAAGGACAGGGACGAAAAACTGTTTTTT.

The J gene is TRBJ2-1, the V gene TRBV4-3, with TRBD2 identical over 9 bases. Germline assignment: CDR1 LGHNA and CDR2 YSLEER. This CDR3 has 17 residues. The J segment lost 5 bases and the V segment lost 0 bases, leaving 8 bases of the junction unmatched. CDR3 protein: CASSQDSGGASHNEQFF. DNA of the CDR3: TGCGCCAGCAGCCAAGATAGCGGGGGAGCGTCCCACAATGAGCAGTTCTTC.

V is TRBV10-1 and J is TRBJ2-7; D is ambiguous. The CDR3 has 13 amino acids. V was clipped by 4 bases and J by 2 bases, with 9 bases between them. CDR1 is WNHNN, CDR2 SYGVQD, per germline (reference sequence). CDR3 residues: CASSAGPTYEQYF. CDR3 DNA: TGCGCCAGCAGTGCGGGCCCGACCTACGAGCAGTACTTC.

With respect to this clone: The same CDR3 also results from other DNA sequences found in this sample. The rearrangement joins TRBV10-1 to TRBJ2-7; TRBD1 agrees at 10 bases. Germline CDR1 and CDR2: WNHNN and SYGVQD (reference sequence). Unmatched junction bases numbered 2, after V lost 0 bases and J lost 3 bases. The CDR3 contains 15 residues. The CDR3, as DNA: TGCGCCAGCAGTGAGTCCGGACAGGGGGTCTACGAGCAGTACTTC. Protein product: CASSESGQGVYEQYF.

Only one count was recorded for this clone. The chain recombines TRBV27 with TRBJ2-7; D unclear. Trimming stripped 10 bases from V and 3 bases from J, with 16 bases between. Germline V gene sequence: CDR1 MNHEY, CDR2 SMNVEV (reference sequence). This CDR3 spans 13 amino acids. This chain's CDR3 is CATSWRADYEQYF. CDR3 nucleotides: TGTGCCACCAGCTGGCGCGCTGACTACGAGCAGTACTTC.

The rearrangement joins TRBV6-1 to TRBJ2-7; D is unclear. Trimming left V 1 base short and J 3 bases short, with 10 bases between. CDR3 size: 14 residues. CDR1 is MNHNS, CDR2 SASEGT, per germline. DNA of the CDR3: TGTGCCAGCAGTGAAGTGAGCGAGAACTACGAGCAGTACTTC. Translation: CASSEVSENYEQYF.

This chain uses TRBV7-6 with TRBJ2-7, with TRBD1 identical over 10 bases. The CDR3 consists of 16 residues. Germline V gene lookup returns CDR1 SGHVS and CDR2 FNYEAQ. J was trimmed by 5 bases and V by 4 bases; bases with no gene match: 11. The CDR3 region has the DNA TGTGCCAGCAGCTCCTATCCCGGGACAGGGGACCACGAGCAGTACTTC. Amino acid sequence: CASSSYPGTGDHEQYF.